This T cell receptor beta chain appears in the sequencing data of a study of monozygotic twins with inflammatory bowel disease. Blood was drawn at around 2.5 ml per donor. It was from whole blood, with no T cell sorting, that total RNA was isolated. Each of the TCR libraries took roughly 4,000 ng of total RNA. From its re-call of the 5' RACE reads, TCRdb lists each CDR3 protein once, without DNA. Its listing shows 70,000 to 95,000 distinct CDR3 sequences. The sequence came from a human donor with ulcerative colitis or Crohn's disease, or a healthy co-twin of an affected twin (not recorded which). The material sequenced was blood.

The chain's CDR3 is CSVGQSNTEAFF. This chain connects TRBV29-1 to TRBJ1-1. CDR1 and CDR2 (germline): SQVTM, ANQGSEA. The CDR3 contains 12 residues. Combining the CDR3 with reference TRBV29-1 and TRBJ1-1 gives the whole variable domain SAVISQKPSRDICQRGTSLTIQCQVDSQVTMMFWYRQQPGQSLTLIATANQGSEATYESGFVIDKFPISRPNLTFSTLTVSNMSPEDSSIYLCSVGQSNTEAFFGQGTRLTVV.